Listed below are T cell receptor beta chains from one sample, sequenced in a study of T cell repertoires in cytomegalovirus infection. MiXCR, run by TCRdb on the reads, gives a single entry per CDR3 protein. The profile shows some 300,000 distinct CDR3 sequences, around 10% of them singletons. Material: PBMCs. These receptors were taken from a human donor in good health (CMV status not recorded). Some clones in this sample may be carry-over from other donors' samples. Each CDR3 is given with its conserved first and last residue. D genes are given only for firm matches. Some rows mark clone size as missing; the rest say once, few, many or name a class of expanded clone.

many,NA,14,TRBJ2-7,TRBV29-1,TGCAGCGTTGAAGTGGACACCAACTCCTACGAGCAGTACTTC,CSVEVDTNSYEQYF
NA,NA,14,TRBJ2-7,TRBV2,TGTGCCAGCACCTCGGGGAGGGGGACGTACGAGCAGTACTTC,CASTSGRGTYEQYF
many,NA,14,TRBJ2-2,TRBV7-9,TGTGCCAGCAGCTTCGTCCAGGGCACCGGGGAGCTGTTTTTT,CASSFVQGTGELFF
few,TRBD2,15,TRBJ2-1,TRBV3-1,TGTGCCAGCAACATTGGTCTAGCGGGGGGGTCCGAGCAGTTCTTC,CASNIGLAGGSEQFF
few,TRBD1,15,TRBJ1-1,TRBV6-2/TRBV6-3,TGTGCCAGCAGTTTCAGGGACAGGGACGGGACTGAAGCTTTCTTT,CASSFRDRDGTEAFF
many,TRBD1,13,TRBJ1-1,TRBV19,TGTGCCAGTAGTATAGGGGGGACAGTAGAAGCTTTCTTT,CASSIGGTVEAFF
many,NA,14,TRBJ2-2,TRBV28,TGTGCCAGCAGTTCCCCGGGACGTACCGGGGAGCTGTTTTTT,CASSSPGRTGELFF
few,TRBD1,15,TRBJ2-2,TRBV12-3/TRBV12-4,TGTGCCAGCAGTTTATCTCCTCAGGGGGCCGGGGAGCTGTTTTTT,CASSLSPQGAGELFF
many,NA,13,TRBJ2-7,TRBV27,TGTGCCAGCAGTTTAAGTCAGGCCTACGAGCAGTACTTC,CASSLSQAYEQYF
NA,NA,12,TRBJ2-5,TRBV9,TGTGCCAGCAGCGTATCCCAAGAGACCCAGTACTTC,CASSVSQETQYF
NA,NA,15,TRBJ1-2,TRBV18,TGTGCCAGCTCACCATCAGACAGGACTAACTATGGCTACACCTTC,CASSPSDRTNYGYTF
many,TRBD2,16,TRBJ2-5,TRBV11-1,TGTGCCAGCAGTCTAGGGTCAACCGGGAGGCAAGAGACCCAGTACTTC,CASSLGSTGRQETQYF
many,NA,14,TRBJ1-1,TRBV2,TGTGCCACCCGACAGGATAGATCGAACACTGAAGCTTTCTTT,CATRQDRSNTEAFF
many,TRBD2,18,TRBJ2-1,TRBV7-9,TGTGCCAGCAGCTTAGGGGCCCGTGGTAGCGGGGGGGACGCGGAGCAGTTCTTC,CASSLGARGSGGDAEQFF
NA,NA,13,TRBJ2-3,TRBV27,TGTGCCAGCAGATCTGGGGGCGATGATACGCAGTATTTT,CASRSGGDDTQYF
NA,NA,15,TRBJ2-7,TRBV10-2,TGCGCCAGCAGTGGTTTCATCGGGAGCTCCTACGAGCAGTACTTC,CASSGFIGSSYEQYF
many,NA,11,TRBJ1-5,TRBV20-1,TGCAGTGCTAGTGCGAATCAGCCCCAGCATTTT,CSASANQPQHF
many,TRBD2,14,TRBJ2-3,TRBV20-1,TGCAGTGCTAGGCAGCGGGGGCCGGGGGATACGCAGTATTTT,CSARQRGPGDTQYF
NA,TRBD1,15,TRBJ1-2,TRBV6-5,TGTGCCAGCAGTCCCCTTGACAGGGGTAACTATGGCTACACCTTC,CASSPLDRGNYGYTF
few,NA,16,TRBJ2-3,TRBV14,TGTGCCAGCAGCCAAGAGGAAGGGAGGAGGACAGATACGCAGTATTTT,CASSQEEGRRTDTQYF
few,TRBD2,15,TRBJ2-7,TRBV9,TGTGCCAGCAGCTCCCTAGCGGGGTCCTCCTACGAGCAGTACTTC,CASSSLAGSSYEQYF
many,NA,14,TRBJ1-3,TRBV20-1,TGCAGTGCAACCACCGGGACCTCTGGAAACACCATATATTTT,CSATTGTSGNTIYF
NA,NA,12,TRBJ1-5,TRBV6-6,TGTGCCACCAGAGATAGCAATCAGCCCCAGCATTTT,CATRDSNQPQHF
NA,NA,14,TRBJ1-1,TRBV5-1,TGCGCCAGCAGTCTCCGGGGACCTAAAACTGAAGCTTTCTTT,CASSLRGPKTEAFF
many,NA,13,TRBJ2-3,TRBV19,TGTGCCAGTAGTATGCAGGACACAGATACGCAGTATTTT,CASSMQDTDTQYF
many,TRBD1,15,TRBJ2-7,TRBV29-1,TGCAGCGTGGGTGGGACAGGGAAAAGCTCCTACGAGCAGTACTTC,CSVGGTGKSSYEQYF
many,NA,15,TRBJ2-5,TRBV20-1,TGCAGTGCTAGAGATCTCGTTGGGGCCCCAGAGACCCAGTACTTC,CSARDLVGAPETQYF
many,TRBD1,16,TRBJ2-1,TRBV19,TGTGCCAGTAGTATAGGGGGACAGGGGACCCTCAATGAGCAGTTCTTC,CASSIGGQGTLNEQFF
many,TRBD1,20,TRBJ2-2,TRBV7-2,TGTGCCAGCAGCTTAATTTTCTCCCGGAGGCAGGGGGCGGACACCGGGGAGCTGTTTTTT,CASSLIFSRRQGADTGELFF
NA,NA,15,TRBJ2-7,TRBV27,TGTGCCAGCAGTTTATTCGGTGGGGGACCCTACGAGCAGTACTTC,CASSLFGGGPYEQYF
many,NA,14,TRBJ1-5,TRBV28,TGTGCCAGCAGACCCTACAGGACCGGACAGCCCCAGCATTTT,CASRPYRTGQPQHF
few,NA,14,TRBJ1-4,TRBV20-1,TGCAGTGCTAGAGATGGAGAGAGAGATGTAAAACTGTTTTTT,CSARDGERDVKLFF
many,NA,14,TRBJ1-4,TRBV28,TGTGCCAGTCTTGGGCCAGTCAATAATGAAAAACTGTTTTTT,CASLGPVNNEKLFF
many,NA,14,TRBJ2-5,TRBV7-6,TGTGCCAGCAGCTTCAGGGTGGGACAAGAGACCCAGTACTTC,CASSFRVGQETQYF
many,NA,13,TRBJ1-1,TRBV28,TGTGCCACCCCGACCCTTGTGAACACTGAAGCTTTCTTT,CATPTLVNTEAFF
NA,NA,16,TRBJ1-2,TRBV20-1,TGCAGTGCTAGAGATTCGAGGCAGGCAAGGACGGGAGGCTACACCTTC,CSARDSRQARTGGYTF
few,NA,16,TRBJ1-5,TRBV25-1,TGTGCCAGCAGTGAGGAAGGGGATGATAGCAATCAGCCCCAGCATTTT,CASSEEGDDSNQPQHF
many,NA,15,TRBJ1-1,TRBV5-6,TGTGCCAGCAGCTCGAGGACAGACGAGAACACTGAAGCTTTCTTT,CASSSRTDENTEAFF
once,TRBD1,16,TRBJ2-1,TRBV6-5,TGTGCCAGCAGTCGAGCCCAGGGGGCTATCTACAATGAGCAGTTCTTC,CASSRAQGAIYNEQFF
many,NA,13,TRBJ1-2,TRBV7-9,TGTGCCAGCAGCTTAGTAGAGGCCTATGGCTACACCTTC,CASSLVEAYGYTF
many,NA,13,TRBJ2-1,TRBV10-3,TGTGCCATCAGTGAGGAGCCAGGGCATGAGCAGTTCTTC,CAISEEPGHEQFF